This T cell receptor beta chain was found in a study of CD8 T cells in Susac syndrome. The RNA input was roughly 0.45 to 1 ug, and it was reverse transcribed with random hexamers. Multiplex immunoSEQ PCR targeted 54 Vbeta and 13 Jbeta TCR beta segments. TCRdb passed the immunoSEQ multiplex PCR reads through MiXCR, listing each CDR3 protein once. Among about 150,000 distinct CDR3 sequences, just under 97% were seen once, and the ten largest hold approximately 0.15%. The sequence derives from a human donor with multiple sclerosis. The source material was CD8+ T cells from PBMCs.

CDR3 amino acids: CSAQTGTYEQYF. CDR3 coding DNA: TGCAGCGCCCAGACAGGGACCTACGAGCAGTACTTC. The chain recombines TRBV29-1 with TRBJ2-7, with 7 positions matching TRBD1. V lost 7 bases, J lost 2 bases, and 5 bases stayed unmatched. Germline assignment: CDR1 SQVTM and CDR2 ANQGSEA. The CDR3 spans 12 residues.